One and the same sample provided the 15 T cell receptor beta chains below, sequenced in a study of Ad26.COV2.S vaccination and SARS-CoV-2 variants. Profiling relied on immunoSEQ multiplex PCR, and the TCRdb table lists in-frame clones only, not all of them. Of roughly 140,000 clones listed, more than 80% are singletons. The sequenced sample was peripheral blood, obtained after recovery from COVID-19. The receptors originated from a human donor who had recovered from COVID-19.

The chain combines TRBV11-2 with TRBJ2-2; D gene unclear. V was shortened by 2 bases and J by 2 bases, with 3 bases between the two germline ends. The germline CDR1 and CDR2 sequences are SGHAT and FQNNGV. This CDR3 spans 13 amino acids. The CDR3 DNA follows: TGTGCCAGCAGCTTAACAAACACCGGGGAGCTGTTTTTT. Its translation is CASSLTNTGELFF.

V and J are TRBV5-4 and TRBJ2-1, with D unclear. Trimming took 1 base from V and 1 from J, leaving 15 bases between them. Looked up from germline, CDR1 is SGHNT and CDR2 is YYREEE (reference sequence). The CDR3 extends over 17 amino acids. Here the CDR3 DNA reads TGTGCCAGCAGCTTGTGGGTCAGCGCGCCATCCTACAATGAGCAGTTCTTC. It translates to CASSLWVSAPSYNEQFF.

The rearrangement joins TRBV6-5 to TRBJ1-6; 9 positions match TRBD1. The CDR3 is 14 residues long. Germline loops: CDR1 MNHEY, CDR2 SVGAGI. V lost 5 bases to trimming and J lost 10 bases; unmatched junction nucleotides: 6. DNA for the CDR3: TGTGCCAGCAGTATAGGACAGGGGAAGTCACCCCTCCACTTT. Translating gives CASSIGQGKSPLHF.

V usage is TRBV4-1 and J usage is TRBJ1-1, with a weak D call TRBD1 (5 bases). Per germline, CDR1 MGHRA and CDR2 YSYEKL. There are 15 residues in the CDR3. The ends were cut back, 0 bases at V and 1 base at J, with 9 bases in the middle. The CDR3 DNA reads TGCGCCAGCAGCCAAGACGGGCAGGGGAACACTGAAGCTTTCTTT. This sequence encodes CASSQDGQGNTEAFF.

This chain connects TRBV28 to TRBJ2-3; a weak D match, TRBD2 (5 bases). V was cut by 3 bases and J by 5 bases, with 9 bases left in between. The germline gives CDR1 MDHEN, CDR2 SYDVKM. The CDR3 length is 13 residues. CDR3 region: CASSFGLLDTQYF. Here the CDR3 DNA reads TGTGCCAGCAGTTTCGGACTCCTAGATACGCAGTATTTT.

The rearrangement joins TRBV6-6 to TRBJ1-1; D is unclear. Germline lookup yields CDR1 MNHNY and CDR2 SVGAGI (reference sequence). The CDR3 totals 11 residues. Trimming stripped 4 bases from V and 8 bases from J, with 8 bases between. The CDR3 spells CASSLGQEAFF. CDR3 nucleotide sequence: TGTGCCAGCAGTTTAGGGCAGGAAGCTTTCTTT.

The CDR3 coding sequence is TGCGCCAGCAGCCAAGATGCGGGGGTTTCCAGCTCCTACAATGAGCAGTTCTTC. This encodes CASSQDAGVSSSYNEQFF. The chain joins TRBV4-3 to TRBJ2-1; TRBD2 agrees at 7 bases. V was clipped by 0 bases and J by 0 bases; unmatched bases: 8. Germline V gene sequence: CDR1 LGHNA, CDR2 YSLEER. CDR3 length equals 18 residues.

The chain joins TRBV7-2 to TRBJ1-2; 9 nucleotides line up with TRBD1. CDR1 and CDR2 from the germline V gene are SGHTA and FQGNSA. Trimming cost V 4 bases and J 8 bases; bases outside gene matches: 11. The CDR3 loop spans 15 amino acids. The CDR3 DNA is TGTGCCAGCAGCTCGCTCACACAGGGGGCGCGGGGCTACACCTTC. This codes for CASSSLTQGARGYTF.

Only one count was recorded for this clone. The rearrangement uses TRBV5-6 and TRBJ2-7, with 8 positions matching TRBD1. V shed 2 bases and J 9 bases; nucleotides not matched to a gene: 4. CDR3 length: 12 amino acids. Germline CDR1 SGHDT, CDR2 YYEEEE. CDR3 amino acids: CASSLSGGAQYF. The CDR3 DNA reads as TGTGCCAGCAGCTTATCAGGGGGCGCGCAGTACTTC.

This sequence joins TRBV7-9 and TRBJ2-1; 11 bases are shared with TRBD2. Germline V gene sequence: CDR1 SEHNR, CDR2 FQNEAQ (reference sequence). Unmatched junction bases numbered 4, after V lost 3 bases and J lost 9 bases. The length of the CDR3 is 14 residues. The CDR3 loop reads CASSFPGLAVEQFF. CDR3 coding DNA: TGTGCCAGCAGCTTTCCGGGACTAGCGGTTGAGCAGTTCTTC. Variable domain in full (rest from reference TRBV7-9 and TRBJ2-1): DTGVSQNPRHKITKRGQNVTFRCDPISEHNRLYWYRQTLGQGPEFLTYFQNEAQLEKSRLLSDRFSAERPKGSFSTLEIQRTEQGDSAMYLCASSFPGLAVEQFFGPGTRLTVL.

V is TRBV7-2 and J is TRBJ1-2, with a tentative D call TRBD1 (5 bases). The CDR3 loop spans 13 amino acids. Germline CDR1 reads SGHTA; CDR2 reads FQGNSA. The ends were cut back, 1 base at V and 8 bases at J, with 11 bases in the middle. The CDR3 nucleotides read TGTGCCAGCAGCTTAGAACCGGGGGGGGGCTACACCTTC. Translation: CASSLEPGGGYTF.

CDR3 sequence: CASSSVERPSYGYTF. The CDR3, as DNA: TGCGCCAGCAGCTCGGTTGAGCGCCCGAGCTATGGCTACACCTTC. This chain connects TRBV5-1 to TRBJ1-2; D unresolved. From germline, CDR1 is SGHRS and CDR2 YFSETQ. The CDR3 runs to 15 residues. V lost 3 bases, J lost 4 bases, and 16 bases lay in between.

V and J are TRBV6-2 or TRBV6-3 and TRBJ2-1; TRBD2 aligns across 10 bases. The V segment lost 3 bases and the J segment 2 bases; nucleotides outside the gene matches: 4. Germline CDR1 MNHEY, CDR2 SVGEGT. The length of the CDR3 is 16 residues. DNA for the CDR3: TGTGCCAGCAGTTATCAAGCGGGGGGGACCTACAATGAGCAGTTCTTC. Protein product: CASSYQAGGTYNEQFF.

The chain recombines TRBV27 with TRBJ1-6; 7 bases align to TRBD1. In germline, CDR1 is MNHEY, CDR2 SMNVEV (reference sequence). This CDR3 spans 13 amino acids. The V and J ends lost 9 bases and 7 bases, in that order; junction bases with no gene match: 6. For the CDR3, the DNA is TGTGCCAGTAGGACAGGAAGGAATTCACCCCTCCACTTT. Translated: CASRTGRNSPLHF.

Details on this clone: The junction does not match germline at one end; this may be a read error. The CDR3 nucleotides read TGTGCCAGCAGGGAAGGGACAACTAATGAAAAACTGTTTTTT. Translation gives CASREGTTNEKLFF. V and J are TRBV2 and TRBJ1-4; D remains ambiguous. Germline V gene lookup returns CDR1 SNHLY and CDR2 FYNNEI. The CDR3 consists of 14 residues.